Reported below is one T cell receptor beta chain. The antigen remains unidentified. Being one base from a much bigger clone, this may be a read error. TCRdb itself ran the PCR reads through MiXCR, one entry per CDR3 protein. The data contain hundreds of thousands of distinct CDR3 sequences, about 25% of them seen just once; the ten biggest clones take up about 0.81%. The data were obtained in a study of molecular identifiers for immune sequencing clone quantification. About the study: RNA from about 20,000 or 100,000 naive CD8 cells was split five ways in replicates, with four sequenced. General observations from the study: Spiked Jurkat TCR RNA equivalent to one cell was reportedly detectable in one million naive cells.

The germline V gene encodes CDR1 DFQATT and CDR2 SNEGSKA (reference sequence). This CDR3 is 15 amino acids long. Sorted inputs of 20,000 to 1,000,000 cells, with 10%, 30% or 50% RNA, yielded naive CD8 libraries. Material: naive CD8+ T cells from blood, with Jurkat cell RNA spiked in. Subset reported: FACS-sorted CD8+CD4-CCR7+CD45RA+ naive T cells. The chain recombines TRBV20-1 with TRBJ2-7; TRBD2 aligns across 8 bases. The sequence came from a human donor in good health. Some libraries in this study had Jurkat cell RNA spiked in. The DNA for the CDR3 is TGCAGTGTTAGAGAACTTGGACTAGCTGAGGACGAGCAGTACTTC. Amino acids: CSVRELGLAEDEQYF.